The 21 T cell receptor beta chains reported below all come from one sample, sequenced in a study of CD8 T cells in Susac syndrome. The RNA input was roughly 0.45 to 1 ug, and it was reverse transcribed with random hexamers. TCRdb processed the immunoSEQ multiplex PCR reads anew with MiXCR; each CDR3 protein has one entry. The sample records about 140,000 distinct CDR3 sequences, approximately 95% being singletons. Sequenced: CD4+ T cells from PBMCs. The receptor source for this set is a human donor with Susac syndrome.

This chain connects TRBV18 to TRBJ1-2, with no clear D. Germline loops: CDR1 KGHSH, CDR2 LQKENI. The CDR3 runs 16 residues. V was pared by 0 bases and J by 1 base, with 12 bases between. CDR3 DNA sequence: TGTGCCAGCTCACCACCGCGGCGGGCCAATAACTATGGCTACACCTTC. Its translation: CASSPPRRANNYGYTF.

The chain uses TRBV7-9 and TRBJ2-1; unclear D gene. Between the trimmed V and J ends, which lost 2 bases and 5 bases, there was a span of 13 bases. Per the germline V gene, CDR1 is SEHNR and CDR2 is FQNEAQ (reference sequence). The CDR3 spans 15 residues. CDR3 sequence: CASSLSVARDNEQFF. CDR3 nucleotides: TGTGCCAGCAGCTTAAGTGTCGCGAGAGACAATGAGCAGTTCTTC.

The chain joins TRBV27 to TRBJ2-2, with a weak D call TRBD1 (6 bases). The CDR3 is 15 residues long. V lost 3 bases and J lost 4, with 12 bases in between. Germline lookup yields CDR1 MNHEY and CDR2 SMNVEV (reference sequence). CDR3 sequence reads: CASSFRGLLTGELFF. The CDR3 nucleotides read TGTGCCAGCAGTTTCAGGGGTCTACTCACCGGGGAGCTGTTTTTT.

The chain uses TRBV21-1 and TRBJ2-7; TRBD2, the table's D call, lacks a check against the DNA. TRBV21-1 is a listed pseudogene. This CDR3 has 15 residues. The CDR3 DNA is TGTGCCAGCAGCAAACACGACGGACTATCCTACGAGCAGTACTTC. Protein: CASSKHDGLSYEQYF.

The genes are TRBV10-3 and TRBJ2-5; D is perhaps TRBD2 (5 bases). Per the germline V gene, CDR1 is ENHRY and CDR2 is SYGVKD. Trimming removed 3 bases from V and 4 bases from J, with 15 bases in between. The CDR3 runs to 15 residues. CDR3 sequence reads: CAISDPAGHGETQYF. In DNA form, the CDR3 reads TGTGCCATCAGTGATCCCGCGGGCCACGGAGAGACCCAGTACTTC.

V and J are TRBV20-1 and TRBJ2-2, with D tentatively TRBD1 (5 bases). The V and J ends lost 4 bases and 6 bases respectively, with 21 bases between them. Germline values: CDR1 DFQATT, CDR2 SNEGSKA (reference sequence). The CDR3 spans 16 residues. The CDR3 loop reads CSAIGAQRHPPGELFF. The CDR3, as DNA: TGCAGTGCTATAGGGGCCCAAAGACACCCCCCCGGGGAGCTGTTTTTT.

The chain combines TRBV5-1 with TRBJ2-5; perhaps TRBD1 as D (5 bases). Germline CDR1 is SGHRS and CDR2 is YFSETQ. V was shortened by 4 bases and J by 3 bases, with 10 bases between the two germline ends. The CDR3 spans 13 residues. The CDR3 region is CASSPEQEETQYF. The CDR3 coding sequence is TGCGCCAGCAGCCCCGAACAGGAAGAGACCCAGTACTTC.

This rearrangement joins TRBV28 to TRBJ1-2; maybe TRBD1 (5 bases). Trimming cost V 2 bases and J 4 bases, with 14 bases left between them. Germline V CDR1 and CDR2: MDHEN, SYDVKM. The length of the CDR3 is 15 residues. CDR3 bases: TGTGCCAGCAGTTTAATCCGGGGACGGTCCTATGGCTACACCTTC. Translation gives CASSLIRGRSYGYTF.

CDR3 nucleotide sequence: TGTGCCAGCAGCCAAGGTACAGGTGGTTTTCATCAGCCCCAGCATTTT. Its translation: CASSQGTGGFHQPQHF. The rearrangement links TRBV4-2 to TRBJ1-5, with a possible D match to TRBD1 (5 bases). Trimming pared 1 base from V and 5 bases from J, leaving 15 bases between. Germline V lookup: CDR1 LGHNA, CDR2 YNFKEQ. This CDR3 is built from 16 residues.

This chain connects TRBV12-3 or TRBV12-4 to TRBJ1-4; D might be TRBD1 (5 bases). The CDR3 consists of 12 residues. Trimming removed 6 bases from V and 7 bases from J, with 9 bases in between. CDR3 sequence (DNA): TGTGCCAGCAGCCGGGGGAGTGAAAAACTGTTTTTT. Its translation is CASSRGSEKLFF.

The chain combines TRBV12-5 with TRBJ1-1; D unresolved. The V end lost 3 bases, the J end lost 3 bases, and 8 bases lay between the germline ends. The CDR3 sequence is 13 residues long. Per the germline V gene, CDR1 is LGHNT and CDR2 is FRNRAP. Here the CDR3 reads CASGLEPHTEAFF. CDR3 DNA: TGTGCTAGTGGTTTAGAACCGCACACTGAAGCTTTCTTT.

The chain joins TRBV11-1 to TRBJ2-5; 8 nucleotides match TRBD1. Trimming took 5 bases from V and 3 from J; bases not matched to a gene: 5. The CDR3 has 14 amino acids. CDR1 and CDR2 from the germline V gene are SGHAT and FQDESV (reference sequence). This CDR3 reads CASSPPDREETQYF. The CDR3 DNA reads TGTGCCAGCAGCCCACCGGACAGGGAAGAGACCCAGTACTTC.

In this sample, this clonotype turned up once. The rearrangement joins TRBV20-1 to TRBJ2-7; 12 nucleotides agree with TRBD2. The CDR3 spans 14 residues. Germline trimming cut 6 bases from V and 6 bases from J; bases unmatched to any gene: 9. CDR1 DFQATT and CDR2 SNEGSKA come from the germline V gene (reference sequence). The CDR3 spells CSALGLAGFSEQYF. The CDR3 coding sequence is TGCAGTGCCCTAGGACTAGCGGGATTCTCCGAGCAGTACTTC.

The rearrangement joins TRBV12-3 or TRBV12-4 to TRBJ1-2, with D maybe TRBD1 (5 bases). Trimming took off 6 bases at V and 8 bases at J, with 16 bases between the two ends. CDR3 length equals 13 residues. CDR3 residues: CASRRGPGTGYTF. The CDR3 region has the DNA TGTGCCAGCAGGCGGGGCCCCGGTACGGGCTACACCTTC.

The rearrangement uses TRBV7-2 and TRBJ2-1; 9 bases match TRBD2. Germline CDR1 and CDR2: SGHTA and FQGNSA. V was pared by 5 bases and J by 9 bases, with 17 bases of the junction left unmatched. This CDR3 region has 17 residues. CDR3 in DNA: TGTGCCAGCAGCCGGGGCCTGATGGCGGGAGGGCCGGTTGAGCAGTTCTTC. This codes for CASSRGLMAGGPVEQFF.

CDR3 loop: CASSESRPGSYEQYF. In nucleotides, the CDR3 is TGTGCCAGCAGTGAATCGAGGCCGGGCTCCTACGAGCAGTACTTC. V gene TRBV25-1 combines with J gene TRBJ2-7; D gene uncertain. Germline V gene lookup returns CDR1 MGHDK and CDR2 SYGVNS. This CDR3 region has 15 residues. The V end lost 1 base, the J end lost 0 bases, and 10 bases lay between the germline ends.

The gene calls are TRBV7-2 and TRBJ1-5; D is unresolved. Trimming took 3 bases from V and 3 from J, leaving 6 bases between them. Per the germline V gene, CDR1 is SGHTA and CDR2 is FQGNSA. The CDR3 spans 13 residues. The CDR3 sequence: CASSFPPNQPQHF. CDR3 in DNA: TGTGCCAGCAGCTTCCCGCCCAATCAGCCCCAGCATTTT.

The chain combines TRBV10-3 with TRBJ1-1; no firm D call. Trimming left V 2 bases short and J 3 bases short, with 10 bases between. The CDR3 has 14 amino acids. Per germline, CDR1 ENHRY and CDR2 SYGVKD. CDR3 sequence: CAISEPGGHTEAFF. In DNA, the CDR3 is TGTGCCATCAGTGAGCCGGGAGGGCACACTGAAGCTTTCTTT.

The rearrangement joins TRBV15 to TRBJ1-6; D gene uncertain. CDR1 and CDR2 from the germline V gene are LNHNV and YYDKDF (reference sequence). The V gene lost 0 bases and the J gene lost 7 bases, with 10 bases spanning the gap. This CDR3 region has 15 residues. This CDR3 is CATSRERGQNSPLHF. The CDR3 nucleotides read TGTGCCACCAGCAGAGAACGGGGTCAGAATTCACCCCTCCACTTT.

The gene calls are TRBV19 and TRBJ2-1; 7 nucleotides agree with TRBD1. J lost 7 bases, V lost 7 bases, and 7 bases had no gene match. The length of the CDR3 is 13 residues. Per germline, CDR1 LNHDA and CDR2 SQIVND (reference sequence). The CDR3 region is CASKRGGVNEQFF. Here the CDR3 DNA reads TGTGCCAGTAAGAGAGGGGGCGTGAATGAGCAGTTCTTC.

CDR3 sequence reads: CASSLQSSYEQYF. The CDR3 DNA sequence: TGTGCCAGCAGCTTGCAATCCTCCTACGAGCAGTACTTC. The genes are TRBV5-4 and TRBJ2-7; no clear D. CDR3 length: 13 residues. The germline V gene encodes CDR1 SGHNT and CDR2 YYREEE (reference sequence). Trimming took off 1 base at V and 0 bases at J, with 5 bases between the two ends.